This T cell receptor beta chain appears in the sequencing data of a study of T cells in Graves' hyperthyroidism and ophthalmopathy. Uncontrolled infection, other autoimmune disease, pregnancy and lactation each barred patients from inclusion. Together with thyroid ultrasound, orbital computed tomography, serum thyroxine and TRAb, clinical symptoms were used for diagnoses. The length of the CDR3 is 15 residues. Germline CDR1 reads DFQATT; CDR2 reads SNEGSKA (reference sequence). Trimming removed 3 bases from V and 5 bases from J, with 18 bases in between. The CDR3 regions of TCR beta were amplified from RNA transcripts. The study used the HTBI primer set for a first-round RT-PCR of the TCR CDR3. TCRdb reanalysed the multiplex PCR reads using MiXCR and keeps one entry per CDR3 protein. The sample yields 550,000 to 850,000 distinct CDR3 sequences, roughly a sixth seen once. Broader study findings: Ophthalmopathy and stable hyperthyroidism were told apart by a 13 V-J model.

Concerning this clonotype itself: No antigen is known for it.

V and J are TRBV20-1 and TRBJ2-3; D might be TRBD1 or TRBD2, each matching 5 bases. The receptor was isolated from a woman aged 45-65 years with Graves' hyperthyroidism that later progressed to Graves' ophthalmopathy. Sequencing was carried out using blood. CDR3 sequence reads: CSASPPGRAIDTQYF. Written as DNA, the CDR3 is TGCAGTGCTAGCCCCCCGGGGCGGGCAATAGATACGCAGTATTTT.